This record covers a single TCR beta chain. The sample originates from a study of blood T cell repertoires in COVID-19. Looking at the study overall: Sites across the United States, Italy and Spain contributed samples from acute and convalescent COVID-19. Sources were T cells, B-cell-depleted T cells, or PBMCs; the material itself was cDNA or gDNA.

The authors' processing: Estimation of nucleated cell counts was performed using reference gene primer amplification. Repertoires were generated with immunoSEQ multiplex PCR, while TCRdb's copy carries only in-frame clones and drops some. The D gene and trimming were derived from the DNA, and the V and J assignments and clone size from that table. The repertoire holds some 42,000 clones, roughly four fifths seen once, with under 30% in the top ten. V lost 7 bases and J lost 5; bases outside the gene matches: 13. Germline values: CDR1 LNHDA, CDR2 SQIVND (reference sequence). The CDR3 has 16 amino acids.

The chain links TRBV19 to TRBJ2-3; TRBD2 matches 9 bases. The source material was peripheral blood. This receptor was identified in a woman in her 70s with acute or convalescent COVID-19. The CDR3 region is CASTRLGGGAGDTQYF. The CDR3 region has the DNA TGTGCCAGTACCCGTTTGGGCGGGGGGGCCGGAGATACGCAGTATTTT.